Detailed here is one TCR beta chain. Antigen specificity is unknown. This entry comes from a study of beta chain features in type 1 diabetes. Reverse transcription of all isolated RNA meant that expressed TCRB transcripts were sequenced. TCRdb's table, derived via immunoSEQ multiplex PCR, lists solely in-frame clones and lacks some. The profile covers 300,000 to 450,000 clones, with around 12% appearing a single time and around 0.0099% taken by the ten largest. Notes on the study in general: Healthy donors had naive, central memory and Treg TCRB repertoires that appeared less similar than those seen among patients. Type 1 diabetes patients had moderately but significantly shorter TCRB CDR3s in all four CD4+ subsets.

Germline CDR1 is SGHTA and CDR2 is FQGNSA. V lost 1 base to trimming and J lost 7 bases, with 17 bases between them. The CDR3 totals 16 residues. The J gene is TRBJ1-5, the V gene TRBV7-2; D may be TRBD1 (6 bases). The origin of this receptor is a woman younger than 30 with type 1 diabetes. Sequenced: naive CD4+ T cells from blood. Here the CDR3 reads CASSLVSGGLGQPQHF. DNA for the CDR3: TGTGCCAGCAGCTTAGTATCGGGGGGGCTAGGCCAGCCCCAGCATTTT.